The next 21 T cell receptor beta chains were all read from a single sample in a study of early T cells in non-severe SARS-CoV-2 infection. TCRdb reanalysed the 5' RACE reads using MiXCR and keeps one entry per CDR3 protein. The sample carries roughly 80,000 distinct CDR3 sequences, about 16% recorded once. Sequencing used whole blood. The receptor set was obtained from an adult who was a healthcare worker with PCR-confirmed SARS-CoV-2 infection or an uninfected control (not recorded which).

The J gene is TRBJ1-4, the V gene TRBV6-5, with a weak D call TRBD1 (5 bases). Per germline, CDR1 MNHEY and CDR2 SVGAGI. The CDR3 length is 14 residues. V lost 4 bases, J lost 3 bases, and 9 bases lay in between. DNA for the CDR3: TGTGCCAGCAGTTTGACGGGACCTAATGAAAAACTGTTTTTT. Translating gives CASSLTGPNEKLFF.

The rearrangement uses TRBV2 and TRBJ1-2; 9 nucleotides align to TRBD1. Losses at the gene ends were 6 bases for V and 6 bases for J; bases not matched to a gene: 8. The CDR3 contains 14 residues. The V gene's germline CDR1 is SNHLY and CDR2 FYNNEI. The CDR3 DNA reads as TGTGCCAGCAGCTGGGACAGGGCGAAGAATGGCTACACCTTC. This encodes CASSWDRAKNGYTF.

V gene TRBV5-1 combines with J gene TRBJ2-1; 9 nucleotides line up with TRBD2. In germline, CDR1 is SGHRS, CDR2 YFSETQ. J lost 7 bases, V lost 4 bases, and 6 bases had no gene match. The CDR3 totals 14 residues. This CDR3 is CASSGLAGLNEQFF. CDR3 in DNA: TGCGCCAGCAGCGGCCTAGCGGGGTTGAATGAGCAGTTCTTC.

This clonotype was seen repeatedly, ten times or more. The chain joins TRBV28 to TRBJ1-5; D is ambiguous. This CDR3 has 15 residues. Germline assignment: CDR1 MDHEN and CDR2 SYDVKM. Trimming took 5 bases from V and 4 from J, leaving 15 bases between them. The CDR3, as DNA: TGTGCCAGCAGTCTCTCGACGCGAGGGAATCAGCCCCAGCATTTT. It codes for CASSLSTRGNQPQHF.

This clonotype was observed at least ten times. V and J are TRBV5-6 and TRBJ2-1; the match to TRBD2 covers 7 bases. Looked up from germline, CDR1 is SGHDT and CDR2 is YYEEEE. The V segment lost 1 base and the J segment 2 bases; nucleotides outside the gene matches: 0. There are 14 residues in the CDR3. The CDR3 DNA reads as TGTGCCAGCAGCTTGCTAGCGGCCTACAATGAGCAGTTCTTC. It codes for CASSLLAAYNEQFF.

This clonotype was picked up a small number of times. The chain recombines TRBV3-1 with TRBJ2-2, with a possible D match to TRBD2 (5 bases). V lost 4 bases, J lost 0 bases, and 21 bases lay in between. The CDR3 contains 19 residues. Germline V lookup: CDR1 LGHDT, CDR2 YNNKEL (reference sequence). For the CDR3, the DNA is TGTGCCAGCAGCCCTACGAGGGCCGCGTGGCAGGCGAACACCGGGGAGCTGTTTTTT. This codes for CASSPTRAAWQANTGELFF.

The table lists this clonotype with many counts. This chain uses TRBV12-3 or TRBV12-4 with TRBJ2-6, with D perhaps matching TRBD1 (5 bases). V lost 5 bases and J 2 bases, leaving 10 bases between the germline ends. This CDR3 has 15 residues. The CDR3 reads CASSPPRAGANVLTF. The CDR3 coding sequence is TGTGCCAGCAGTCCACCCAGGGCTGGGGCCAACGTCCTGACTTTC.

This clonotype was seen a handful of times. The chain employs TRBV14 and TRBJ2-6; TRBD2 aligns across 11 bases. J gave up 1 base and V 0 bases, and 11 bases lay outside the gene matches. The germline V gene has CDR1 SGHDN and CDR2 FVKESK. CDR3 size: 21 residues. CDR3 bases: TGTGCCAGCAGCCAAGAGGATTGGCTAGCGGGGGGCCTTTCTGGGGCCAACGTCCTGACTTTC. The encoded protein is CASSQEDWLAGGLSGANVLTF.

This clonotype was picked up a small number of times. This sequence joins TRBV10-1 and TRBJ1-6, with D unresolved. Germline V gene sequence: CDR1 WNHNN, CDR2 SYGVQD (reference sequence). Trimming removed 6 bases from V and 9 bases from J, with 15 bases in between. There are 14 residues in the CDR3. Written as DNA, the CDR3 is TGCGCCAGCAGCCACGGGCCGGGAAGTTCACCCCTCCACTTT. Its protein product is CASSHGPGSSPLHF.

The chain has TRBV29-1 and TRBJ1-1, with 7 bases that match TRBD1. The CDR3 sequence is 14 residues long. Trimming at V came to 4 bases and at J to 1 base, leaving 6 bases not matched to a gene. From germline, CDR1 is SQVTM and CDR2 ANQGSEA. The CDR3 nucleotides are TGCAGCGTTGTCGAGGACAGGAAGAACACTGAAGCTTTCTTT. The encoded protein is CSVVEDRKNTEAFF.

The chain links TRBV6-2 or TRBV6-3 to TRBJ2-1, with TRBD2 matching over 8 bases. The CDR3 runs 12 residues. After removal of 5 bases from V and 12 bases from J, the junction contained 6 bases not matched to a gene. In germline, CDR1 is MNHEY, CDR2 SVGEGT. CDR3 protein: CASSHTLAGQFF. CDR3 nucleotide sequence: TGTGCCAGCAGTCATACTCTAGCGGGGCAGTTCTTC.

A few counts support this clonotype. V and J are TRBV11-3 and TRBJ2-4; D possibly corresponds to TRBD2 (6 bases). Trimming removed 4 bases from V and 4 bases from J, with 11 bases in between. CDR1 and CDR2 from the germline V gene are SGHNT and YENEEA. The CDR3 consists of 14 residues. In DNA, the CDR3 is TGTGCCAGCAGCTCATGGGAGGAGAAAAACATTCAGTACTTC. Translated: CASSSWEEKNIQYF.

In nucleotides, the CDR3 is TGTGCCAGCAGTTCCCGTCGCCGGAACCAAGAGACCCAGTACTTC. Its translation: CASSSRRRNQETQYF. The chain carries TRBV12-3 or TRBV12-4 and TRBJ2-5; D is unresolved. Trimming stripped 4 bases from V and 0 bases from J, with 12 bases between. The CDR3 is made up of 15 amino acids.

This clonotype showed up just a few times. CDR3 bases: TGTGCCAGCAGCCAAGATAACACCGGGGAGCTGTTTTTT. This translates into CASSQDNTGELFF. The chain uses TRBV4-2 and TRBJ2-2; D remains unclear. This CDR3 comprises 13 residues. V was clipped by 0 bases and J by 2 bases, with 1 base between them. The germline gives CDR1 LGHNA, CDR2 YNFKEQ.

This chain uses TRBV23-1 with TRBJ1-5; 7 positions agree with TRBD1. TRBV23-1 is marked as an open reading frame, function uncertain. V lost 0 bases to trimming and J lost 15 bases; unmatched junction nucleotides: 11. This CDR3 spans 14 amino acids. The CDR3 reads CASSQSAGGAPRHF. CDR3 bases: TGCGCCAGCAGTCAATCTGCAGGGGGAGCTCCGCGGCATTTT.

This clonotype was seen more than once but under ten times. This chain links TRBV6-5 with TRBJ1-1, with D tentatively TRBD1 (5 bases). This CDR3 is built from 13 residues. The germline gives CDR1 MNHEY, CDR2 SVGAGI. V was trimmed by 4 bases and J by 1 base, leaving 7 bases between them. The CDR3 region is CASSSGGNTEAFF. The CDR3 DNA sequence: TGTGCCAGCAGTTCGGGGGGGAACACTGAAGCTTTCTTT.

This rearrangement joins TRBV7-6 to TRBJ1-5, with D unresolved. Germline V lookup: CDR1 SGHVS, CDR2 FNYEAQ. CDR3 size: 15 residues. Trimming cost V 4 bases and J 0 bases, with 10 bases left between them. The CDR3 protein is CASSSYPDSNQPQHF. The CDR3 nucleotides read TGTGCCAGCAGCTCCTACCCCGATAGCAATCAGCCCCAGCATTTT.

This clonotype was counted between two and nine times. The chain links TRBV7-8 to TRBJ1-2; perhaps TRBD1 as D (6 bases). The CDR3 covers 16 residues. Trimming stripped 2 bases from V and 4 bases from J, with 17 bases between. Germline CDR1 and CDR2: SGHVS and FQNEAQ. The CDR3, as DNA: TGTGCCAGCAGCTTACAGAGTTTCGGGACACCCTATGGCTACACCTTC. Translated: CASSLQSFGTPYGYTF.

This clonotype turned up a few times. The V gene is TRBV11-2, the J gene TRBJ2-7; the match to TRBD2 covers 8 bases. With 4 bases clipped from V and 4 bases from J, the junction kept 9 bases outside the gene matches. The CDR3 runs to 15 residues. The germline gives CDR1 SGHAT, CDR2 FQNNGV. CDR3 DNA sequence: TGTGCCAGCAGCTCCCCCCCGGGAGGGAGGTACGAGCAGTACTTC. This gives the protein CASSSPPGGRYEQYF.

This clonotype has a handful of counts. At one end, the junction sequence differs from germline, possibly due to a read error. This chain joins TRBV7-8 and TRBJ1-1; possibly TRBD1 for D (5 bases). CDR1 is SGHVS, CDR2 FQNEAQ, per germline. CDR3 length: 15 residues. As DNA, the CDR3 is TGTGCCAGCAGCTTAGTTGTGGCAGGGACCGCTGAAGTTTTCTTT. It encodes CASSLVVAGTAEVFF.

This clonotype showed up just a few times. DNA of the CDR3: TGTGCCAGCAGTCCCTTAGCGGGAGCCGTCACAGATACGCAGTATTTT. This sequence encodes CASSPLAGAVTDTQYF. The V gene is TRBV6-4, the J gene TRBJ2-3; 9 nucleotides align to TRBD2. CDR1 is MRHNA and CDR2 is SNTAGT in the germline V gene. Trimming took 5 bases from V and 2 from J; bases not matched to a gene: 8. The CDR3 contains 16 residues.